The sequence of this TCR beta chain was determined in a study of cytomegalovirus exposure and HLA in healthy donors. Study outcomes and limitations: Accurate prediction of HLA-A and HLA-B alleles (for most subjects) was reportedly achieved from TCR beta sequences. The authors considered a cluster of highly shared sequence variants likely to be a sequencing artifact.

Germline CDR1 SQVTM, CDR2 ANQGSEA. V was clipped by 7 bases and J by 0 bases, with 16 bases between them. CDR3 length equals 16 residues. Primers included in the PCR were 60 Vbeta and 13 Jbeta primers. This table comes from immunoSEQ multiplex PCR, and its TCRdb copy is limited to in-frame clones, with some not included. The data hold some 150,000 clones, with about 61% observed a single time. About this clone: The antigen is unknown.

The source material was PBMCs. The chain carries TRBV29-1 and TRBJ2-6; TRBD1 is a possible D gene (5 bases). This receptor was obtained from a woman aged 40 to 49 in good health and CMV-seronegative. CDR3 in DNA: TGCAGCGCCTTACAGGATCTTGACTCTGGGGCCAACGTCCTGACTTTC. Residues: CSALQDLDSGANVLTF.